This T cell receptor beta chain comes out of a study of T cell changes during pregnancy in multiple sclerosis. Clones were sequenced by immunoSEQ multiplex PCR, and TCRdb holds only the in-frame ones, with some missing. The sample has about 64,000 clones; roughly 90% are singletons. The material was peripheral blood, obtained in the second trimester of pregnancy. The receptor comes from a female donor with multiple sclerosis, enrolled in a pregnancy study.

The CDR3 loop is CASSLVADNEQFF. The DNA of the CDR3 is TGTGCCAGCAGCTTGGTTGCAGACAATGAGCAGTTCTTC. The V call is TRBV5-6, the J call TRBJ2-1; D not resolved. The CDR3 is 13 residues long. Trimming removed 0 bases at V and 5 bases at J, with 6 bases between. CDR1 is SGHDT and CDR2 is YYEEEE in the germline V gene.